This is a list of T cell receptor beta chains from one sample in a study of shared clonotypes between healthy human individuals. This table comes from immunoSEQ multiplex PCR, and its TCRdb copy is limited to in-frame clones, with some not included. Here the sample spans about 2 million clones, 95% being singletons. The sample taken for sequencing was naive CD4+ T cells sorted from blood. These receptors all come from a man aged 18 to 30 in good health. The CDR3 runs from the conserved cysteine through the conserved F or W. A D gene is named only where the DNA matches it firmly. Clone sizes are given selectively: once, few, many, or a class where the clone is expanded.

d_call: .; j_call: TRBJ1-6; clone_size: few; v_call: TRBV18; cdr3_aa: CASSPAAGNSPLHF; cdr3_nt: TGTGCCAGCTCACCGGCGGCCGGGAATTCACCCCTCCACTTT
d_call: .; j_call: TRBJ2-3; clone_size: .; v_call: TRBV6-1; cdr3_aa: CASSPDLSTDTQYF; cdr3_nt: TGTGCCAGCAGTCCAGACTTGAGCACAGATACGCAGTATTTT
d_call: .; j_call: TRBJ1-6; clone_size: .; v_call: TRBV5-6; cdr3_aa: CASSRGGTSPYNSPLHF; cdr3_nt: TGTGCCAGCAGCCGCGGAGGGACATCTCCTTATAATTCACCCCTCCACTTT
d_call: .; j_call: TRBJ1-3; clone_size: .; v_call: TRBV5-4; cdr3_aa: CASSMGGIHSGNTIYF; cdr3_nt: TGTGCCAGCAGCATGGGGGGGATTCACTCTGGAAACACCATATATTTT
d_call: TRBD1; j_call: TRBJ1-6; clone_size: .; v_call: TRBV25-1; cdr3_aa: CASSEYTGGAPLHF; cdr3_nt: TGTGCCAGCAGTGAATATACAGGGGGTGCACCCCTCCACTTT
d_call: .; j_call: TRBJ1-5; clone_size: .; v_call: TRBV9; cdr3_aa: CASSEIEPQHF; cdr3_nt: TGTGCCAGCAGCGAGATCGAGCCCCAGCATTTT
d_call: TRBD1; j_call: TRBJ2-7; clone_size: .; v_call: TRBV5-1; cdr3_aa: CASSFTGDSYEQYF; cdr3_nt: TGCGCCAGCAGCTTCACAGGGGATTCCTACGAGCAGTACTTC
d_call: .; j_call: TRBJ1-5; clone_size: .; v_call: TRBV10-2; cdr3_aa: CASSDRAGNQPQHF; cdr3_nt: TGCGCCAGCAGTGATAGGGCAGGGAATCAGCCCCAGCATTTT
d_call: TRBD1; j_call: TRBJ2-7; clone_size: .; v_call: TRBV6-1; cdr3_aa: CASSVGGTGSFEQYF; cdr3_nt: TGTGCCAGCAGTGTAGGAGGGACAGGGTCTTTCGAGCAGTACTTC
d_call: .; j_call: TRBJ1-5; clone_size: .; v_call: TRBV19; cdr3_aa: CASRTTSYSNQPQHF; cdr3_nt: TGTGCCAGTAGAACGACAAGTTATAGCAATCAGCCCCAGCATTTT
d_call: .; j_call: TRBJ2-7; clone_size: .; v_call: TRBV18; cdr3_aa: CASSPPGRDEQYF; cdr3_nt: TGTGCCAGCTCACCACCGGGGCGCGACGAGCAGTACTTC
d_call: .; j_call: TRBJ2-1; clone_size: .; v_call: TRBV9; cdr3_aa: CASSVDTHNEQFF; cdr3_nt: TGTGCCAGCAGCGTCGACACCCACAATGAGCAGTTCTTC
d_call: .; j_call: TRBJ1-1; clone_size: .; v_call: TRBV28; cdr3_aa: CASRLRGREKAFF; cdr3_nt: TGTGCCAGCAGGCTTCGGGGTAGGGAGAAAGCTTTCTTT
d_call: TRBD2; j_call: TRBJ2-7; clone_size: .; v_call: TRBV10-3; cdr3_aa: CAISAIRSGTTYEQYF; cdr3_nt: TGTGCCATCAGTGCTATTCGCTCCGGGACTACCTACGAGCAGTACTTC
d_call: TRBD1; j_call: TRBJ2-7; clone_size: .; v_call: TRBV14; cdr3_aa: CASSQGQGRYEQYF; cdr3_nt: TGTGCCAGCAGCCAGGGACAGGGACGGTACGAGCAGTACTTC
d_call: .; j_call: TRBJ1-2; clone_size: .; v_call: TRBV18; cdr3_aa: CASSANYGYTF; cdr3_nt: TGTGCCAGCTCGGCTAACTATGGCTACACCTTC
d_call: .; j_call: TRBJ1-2; clone_size: .; v_call: TRBV25-1; cdr3_aa: CASSATGATYGYTF; cdr3_nt: TGTGCCAGCAGTGCCACGGGGGCAACCTATGGCTACACCTTC
d_call: .; j_call: TRBJ1-1; clone_size: once; v_call: TRBV10-3; cdr3_aa: CAISEWEATNTEAFF; cdr3_nt: TGTGCCATCAGTGAGTGGGAGGCTACGAACACTGAAGCTTTCTTT
d_call: .; j_call: TRBJ1-2; clone_size: once; v_call: TRBV1; cdr3_aa: CTSSQAGSTGYGYTF; cdr3_nt: TGCACCAGCAGCCAAGCCGGATCGACGGGCTATGGCTACACCTTC
d_call: TRBD2; j_call: TRBJ2-1; clone_size: .; v_call: TRBV10-3; cdr3_aa: CAISEIAGGNEQFF; cdr3_nt: TGTGCCATCAGTGAAATAGCGGGAGGCAATGAGCAGTTCTTC
d_call: TRBD1; j_call: TRBJ1-2; clone_size: .; v_call: TRBV10-3; cdr3_aa: CAINTDRGNYGYTF; cdr3_nt: TGTGCCATCAACACGGACAGGGGGAACTATGGCTACACCTTC
d_call: .; j_call: TRBJ2-7; clone_size: .; v_call: TRBV6-5; cdr3_aa: CASSYSPIPGRYEQYF; cdr3_nt: TGTGCCAGCAGTTACTCTCCGATCCCGGGACGCTACGAGCAGTACTTC
d_call: TRBD1; j_call: TRBJ1-5; clone_size: .; v_call: TRBV19; cdr3_aa: CASSTLWTGSNQPQHF; cdr3_nt: TGTGCCAGTAGTACCTTATGGACAGGGTCCAATCAGCCCCAGCATTTT
d_call: .; j_call: TRBJ2-1; clone_size: .; v_call: TRBV27; cdr3_aa: CASSKQGGDHNEQFF; cdr3_nt: TGTGCCAGCAGTAAACAGGGAGGGGACCACAATGAGCAGTTCTTC
d_call: .; j_call: TRBJ1-5; clone_size: .; v_call: TRBV29-1; cdr3_aa: CSVEGVVGQPQHF; cdr3_nt: TGCAGCGTTGAGGGGGTAGTGGGTCAGCCCCAGCATTTT
d_call: .; j_call: TRBJ1-2; clone_size: once; v_call: TRBV7-9; cdr3_aa: CASSLGTDGYTF; cdr3_nt: TGTGCCAGCAGCTTAGGAACAGACGGCTACACCTTC
d_call: .; j_call: TRBJ2-1; clone_size: .; v_call: TRBV6-1; cdr3_aa: CASTWGGYNEQFF; cdr3_nt: TGTGCCAGCACCTGGGGCGGTTACAATGAGCAGTTCTTC
d_call: TRBD1; j_call: TRBJ2-7; clone_size: .; v_call: TRBV4-1; cdr3_aa: CASSSAGTGAYEQYF; cdr3_nt: TGCGCCAGCAGCTCTGCGGGGACAGGCGCCTACGAGCAGTACTTC
d_call: TRBD1; j_call: TRBJ1-1; clone_size: .; v_call: TRBV7-8; cdr3_aa: CASSLPDRASEAFF; cdr3_nt: TGTGCCAGCAGCTTACCGGACAGGGCAAGTGAAGCTTTCTTT
d_call: TRBD1; j_call: TRBJ2-7; clone_size: .; v_call: TRBV7-8; cdr3_aa: CASSFQGGGQYF; cdr3_nt: TGTGCCAGCAGCTTCCAAGGGGGCGGGCAGTACTTC
d_call: .; j_call: TRBJ1-2; clone_size: .; v_call: TRBV5-4; cdr3_aa: CASSSSPGGYGYTF; cdr3_nt: TGTGCCAGCAGCTCCAGCCCCGGAGGATATGGCTACACCTTC
d_call: TRBD1; j_call: TRBJ2-2; clone_size: .; v_call: TRBV2; cdr3_aa: CASKGTANTGELFF; cdr3_nt: TGTGCCAGCAAAGGGACAGCGAACACCGGGGAGCTGTTTTTT
d_call: .; j_call: TRBJ2-7; clone_size: .; v_call: TRBV4-1; cdr3_aa: CASSQDLKVSEQYF; cdr3_nt: TGCGCCAGCAGCCAAGATCTTAAGGTCAGCGAGCAGTACTTC
d_call: .; j_call: TRBJ1-3; clone_size: .; v_call: TRBV6-5; cdr3_aa: CASSYSQVTSGNTIYF; cdr3_nt: TGTGCCAGCAGTTATTCCCAGGTTACCTCTGGAAACACCATATATTTT
d_call: .; j_call: TRBJ2-7; clone_size: .; v_call: TRBV28; cdr3_aa: CASSPVKPYEQYF; cdr3_nt: TGTGCCAGCAGTCCCGTTAAGCCCTACGAGCAGTACTTC
d_call: TRBD2; j_call: TRBJ2-7; clone_size: .; v_call: TRBV19; cdr3_aa: CASSGKGLARSYEQYF; cdr3_nt: TGTGCCAGTAGTGGTAAGGGACTAGCGAGGTCCTACGAGCAGTACTTC
d_call: .; j_call: TRBJ2-3; clone_size: .; v_call: TRBV29-1; cdr3_aa: CSVEDRTSTDTQYF; cdr3_nt: TGCAGCGTTGAAGATAGGACAAGCACAGATACGCAGTATTTT
d_call: TRBD1; j_call: TRBJ1-4; clone_size: .; v_call: TRBV28; cdr3_aa: CASSLPGTVNEKLFF; cdr3_nt: TGTGCCAGCAGTTTACCCGGGACAGTGAATGAAAAACTGTTTTTT
d_call: TRBD1; j_call: TRBJ1-1; clone_size: once; v_call: TRBV27; cdr3_aa: CASSLLGQGIVGTEAFF; cdr3_nt: TGTGCCAGCAGTTTACTCGGACAGGGTATCGTGGGCACTGAAGCTTTCTTT
d_call: .; j_call: TRBJ2-7; clone_size: .; v_call: TRBV6-5; cdr3_aa: CASSYSYQQGNEQYF; cdr3_nt: TGTGCCAGCAGTTACTCGTACCAACAGGGAAACGAGCAGTACTTC
d_call: .; j_call: TRBJ1-2; clone_size: .; v_call: TRBV5-1; cdr3_aa: CASSLEGGAHGYTF; cdr3_nt: TGCGCCAGCAGCTTGGAGGGTGGGGCCCATGGCTACACCTTC
d_call: .; j_call: TRBJ2-2; clone_size: .; v_call: TRBV27; cdr3_aa: CASRPTSNTGELFF; cdr3_nt: TGTGCCAGCAGGCCGACTTCGAACACCGGGGAGCTGTTTTTT
d_call: .; j_call: TRBJ1-1; clone_size: .; v_call: TRBV4-1; cdr3_aa: CASSFTPNTEAFF; cdr3_nt: TGCGCCAGCAGCTTCACACCGAACACTGAAGCTTTCTTT
d_call: .; j_call: TRBJ2-1; clone_size: .; v_call: TRBV19; cdr3_aa: CASSILAGFSNEQFF; cdr3_nt: TGTGCCAGTAGTATACTGGCAGGTTTCTCCAATGAGCAGTTCTTC
d_call: TRBD1; j_call: TRBJ1-6; clone_size: .; v_call: TRBV10-3; cdr3_aa: CAISEFAGQGINSPLHF; cdr3_nt: TGTGCCATCAGTGAATTCGCGGGACAGGGGATTAATTCACCCCTCCACTTT
d_call: .; j_call: TRBJ1-4; clone_size: .; v_call: TRBV7-9; cdr3_aa: CASSLGQTNEKLFF; cdr3_nt: TGTGCCAGCAGCTTAGGACAGACGAATGAAAAACTGTTTTTT
d_call: TRBD2; j_call: TRBJ2-1; clone_size: .; v_call: TRBV5-1; cdr3_aa: CASQSGLAGNEQFF; cdr3_nt: TGCGCCAGCCAGTCGGGACTAGCGGGCAATGAGCAGTTCTTC
d_call: .; j_call: TRBJ1-2; clone_size: .; v_call: TRBV19; cdr3_aa: CASRLWTGINYGYTF; cdr3_nt: TGTGCCAGTAGACTATGGACCGGGATTAACTATGGCTACACCTTC
d_call: TRBD1; j_call: TRBJ1-6; clone_size: .; v_call: TRBV5-1; cdr3_aa: CASSLQGAFSSPLHF; cdr3_nt: TGCGCCAGCAGCTTGCAGGGGGCTTTTAGTTCACCCCTCCACTTT
d_call: .; j_call: TRBJ2-5; clone_size: .; v_call: TRBV27; cdr3_aa: CASSPRRAISQETQYF; cdr3_nt: TGTGCCAGCAGTCCCCGGCGGGCTATCTCTCAAGAGACCCAGTACTTC
d_call: .; j_call: TRBJ2-2; clone_size: .; v_call: TRBV6-6; cdr3_aa: CASSSHPTGNTGELFF; cdr3_nt: TGTGCCAGCAGTTCCCACCCGACGGGGAACACCGGGGAGCTGTTTTTT
d_call: .; j_call: TRBJ1-1; clone_size: .; v_call: TRBV11-2; cdr3_aa: CASSFTGTSAEAFF; cdr3_nt: TGTGCCAGCAGCTTCACGGGGACGTCGGCTGAAGCTTTCTTT
d_call: .; j_call: TRBJ2-3; clone_size: .; v_call: TRBV18; cdr3_aa: CASSQRTGTVLSTDTQYF; cdr3_nt: TGTGCCAGCTCACAGAGAACCGGGACGGTTCTTAGCACAGATACGCAGTATTTT
d_call: TRBD1; j_call: TRBJ2-2; clone_size: .; v_call: TRBV5-1; cdr3_aa: CASSAGTGPPKYPGELFF; cdr3_nt: TGCGCCAGCAGCGCCGGGACAGGGCCACCGAAATACCCCGGGGAGCTGTTTTTT
d_call: .; j_call: TRBJ1-5; clone_size: .; v_call: TRBV4-1; cdr3_aa: CASSQGVREGGNQPQHF; cdr3_nt: TGCGCCAGCAGCCAAGGAGTCCGGGAAGGGGGCAATCAGCCCCAGCATTTT